The 2 T cell receptor beta chains given below trace back to one sample, sequenced in a study of T cell responses to AZD1222 COVID-19 vaccine. TCRdb keeps only in-frame clones here, not all; method: immunoSEQ multiplex PCR. The repertoire holds roughly 100,000 clones, with over 80% as singletons. Sequenced material: peripheral blood, taken on day 0 of AZD1222 vaccination. The receptors here all came from an adult in good health.

The chain uses TRBV3-1 (or the pseudogene TRBV3-2) and TRBJ2-7; D is undetermined. CDR1 and CDR2 (germline): LGHDT, YNNKEL (reference sequence). Trimming removed 1 base from V and 5 bases from J, with 6 bases in between. The CDR3 contains 12 residues. This chain's CDR3 is CASSQVPHEQYF. The CDR3 DNA reads as TGTGCCAGCAGCCAAGTCCCCCACGAGCAGTACTTC.

This chain links TRBV7-2 with TRBJ1-5; tentatively, D is TRBD1 (6 bases). Trimming took 5 bases from V and 4 from J, leaving 9 bases between them. CDR1 is SGHTA, CDR2 FQGNSA, per germline. The CDR3 runs to 13 residues. The CDR3 sequence is CASSTQGNQPQHF. The CDR3 DNA sequence: TGTGCCAGCAGCACCCAGGGGAATCAGCCCCAGCATTTT.